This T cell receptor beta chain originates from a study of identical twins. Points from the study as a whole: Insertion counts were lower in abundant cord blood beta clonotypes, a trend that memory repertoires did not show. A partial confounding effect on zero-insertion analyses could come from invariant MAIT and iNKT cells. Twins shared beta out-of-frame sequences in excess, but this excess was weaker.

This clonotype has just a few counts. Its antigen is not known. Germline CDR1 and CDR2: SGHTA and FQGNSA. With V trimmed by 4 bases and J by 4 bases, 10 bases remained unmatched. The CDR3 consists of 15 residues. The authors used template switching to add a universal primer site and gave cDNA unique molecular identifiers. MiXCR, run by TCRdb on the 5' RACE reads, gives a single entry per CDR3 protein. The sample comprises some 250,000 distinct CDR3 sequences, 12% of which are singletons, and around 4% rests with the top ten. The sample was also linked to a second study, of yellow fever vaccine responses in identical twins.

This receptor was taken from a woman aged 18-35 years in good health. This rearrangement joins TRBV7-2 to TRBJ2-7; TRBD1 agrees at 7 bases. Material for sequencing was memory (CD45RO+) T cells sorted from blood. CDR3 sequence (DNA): TGTGCCAGCAGCTCTCACAGGGACAGCTTTTACGAGCAGTACTTC. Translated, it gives CASSSHRDSFYEQYF.